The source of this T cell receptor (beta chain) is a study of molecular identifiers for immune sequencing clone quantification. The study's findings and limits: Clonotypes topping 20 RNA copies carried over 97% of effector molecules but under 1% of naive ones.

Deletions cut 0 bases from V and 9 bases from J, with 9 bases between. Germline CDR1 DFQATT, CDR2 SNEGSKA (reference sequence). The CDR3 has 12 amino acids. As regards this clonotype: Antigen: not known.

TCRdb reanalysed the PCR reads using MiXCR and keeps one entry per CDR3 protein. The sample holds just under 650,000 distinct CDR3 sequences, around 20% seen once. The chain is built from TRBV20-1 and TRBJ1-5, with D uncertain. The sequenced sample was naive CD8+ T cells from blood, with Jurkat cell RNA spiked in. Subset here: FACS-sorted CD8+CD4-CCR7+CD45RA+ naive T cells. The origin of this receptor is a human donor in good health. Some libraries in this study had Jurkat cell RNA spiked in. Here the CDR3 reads CSAREVYPPQHF. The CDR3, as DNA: TGCAGTGCTAGAGAGGTTTATCCGCCCCAGCATTTT.